A selection of T cell receptor beta chains follows, all from one sample in a study of blood T cell repertoires in COVID-19. The protocol was immunoSEQ multiplex PCR, while the TCRdb copy is restricted to in-frame clones and leaves out a portion. The sample holds 310,000 or so clones, around 80% seen once. Sequencing was performed on peripheral blood. The receptor source for this set is a woman between 45 and 65 years old with acute or convalescent COVID-19. Both conserved end residues are part of each CDR3. D genes are given only for firm matches. Expanded clones are given a class, and other clones once, few, many or no size at all.

J gene	clone size	D gene	V gene	CDR3 protein	CDR3 DNA
TRBJ1-2	few	.	TRBV5-1	CASSFTGGNYGYTF	TGCGCCAGCAGCTTTACGGGGGGGAACTATGGCTACACCTTC
TRBJ1-5	.	.	TRBV7-7	CASALGETQPQHF	TGTGCCAGCGCCCTTGGGGAGACTCAGCCCCAGCATTTT
TRBJ2-6	once	TRBD2	TRBV2	CASRCGGGAGANVLTF	TGTGCCAGCCGCTGCGGGGGGGGAGCCGGGGCCAACGTCCTGACTTTC
TRBJ2-6	.	TRBD2	TRBV29-1	CSVEDPRAGVSGANVLTF	TGCAGCGTTGAAGATCCTCGTGCGGGAGTTTCTGGGGCCAACGTCCTGACTTTC
TRBJ1-4	.	.	TRBV19	CASSLIPGATNEKLFF	TGTGCCAGTAGCCTGATCCCAGGGGCAACTAATGAAAAACTGTTTTTT
TRBJ2-1	few	TRBD2	TRBV7-2	CASSLESGTGEQFF	TGTGCCAGCAGCTTGGAAAGCGGGACTGGTGAGCAGTTCTTC
TRBJ2-5	.	TRBD1	TRBV5-6	CASSLVRTGGEETQYF	TGTGCCAGCAGCTTGGTTAGGACAGGGGGGGAAGAGACCCAGTACTTC
TRBJ1-1	.	TRBD1	TRBV7-9	CASSLYGVGRGQMWTEAFF	TGTGCCAGCAGCTTATATGGCGTCGGGAGGGGGCAAATGTGGACTGAAGCTTTCTTT
TRBJ2-1	.	.	TRBV10-1	CASSGGSGFAYNEQFF	TGCGCCAGCAGTGGGGGATCAGGGTTCGCCTACAATGAGCAGTTCTTC
TRBJ1-1	few	.	TRBV5-4	CASSFSSGATMNTEAFF	TGTGCCAGCAGCTTTTCGTCAGGGGCCACCATGAACACTGAAGCTTTCTTT
TRBJ2-3	.	.	TRBV5-1	CASSLGVLMQGATAYF	TGCGCCAGCAGCTTGGGGGTTCTTATGCAGGGTGCTACTGCTTATTTT
TRBJ2-3	.	TRBD2	TRBV14	CASSHEGLAEFWGFGDTQYF	TGTGCCAGCAGCCATGAAGGACTAGCGGAATTTTGGGGATTCGGAGATACGCAGTATTTT
TRBJ1-2	.	.	TRBV21-1	CASSKGEGVRCPF	TGTGCCAGCAGCAAAGGAGAAGGGGTTAGATGTCCTTTC